The 26 T cell receptor beta chains below come from one sample, sequenced in a study of blood T cell repertoires in COVID-19. Assay: immunoSEQ multiplex PCR; the TCRdb copy retains only in-frame clones and omits some. This repertoire shows around 81,000 clones, around 85% found once; its top ten account for 3.4%. Sequenced material: peripheral blood. The receptors were gathered from a man aged 50-60 years with acute or convalescent COVID-19.

The chain couples TRBV7-2 to TRBJ1-1; TRBD1 matches 8 bases. The CDR3 length is 16 residues. Germline assignment: CDR1 SGHTA and CDR2 FQGNSA. Trimming took 5 bases from V and 0 from J; bases not matched to a gene: 8. CDR3 in amino acids: CASSPGGAGLNTEAFF. Written as DNA, the CDR3 is TGTGCCAGCAGCCCAGGGGGCGCGGGATTGAACACTGAAGCTTTCTTT.

The chain couples TRBV4-1 to TRBJ1-1; 9 nucleotides align to TRBD1. The germline V gene has CDR1 MGHRA and CDR2 YSYEKL. V shed 3 bases, J shed 0 bases, and the junction held 2 bases outside the gene matches. The CDR3 extends over 15 amino acids. DNA of the CDR3: TGCGCCAGCAGCCATACAGGGGGCGTGAACACTGAAGCTTTCTTT. Encoded protein: CASSHTGGVNTEAFF.

At least ten counts were recorded for this clone. The V gene is TRBV7-6, the J gene TRBJ1-2; TRBD1 is a possible D gene (5 bases). CDR1 is SGHVS and CDR2 is FNYEAQ in the germline V gene. Trimming removed 4 bases from V and 7 bases from J, with 13 bases in between. The CDR3 extends over 13 amino acids. Here the CDR3 reads CASSSQGLGGYTF. CDR3 nucleotide sequence: TGTGCCAGCAGCTCGCAGGGTCTAGGTGGCTACACCTTC.

The chain employs TRBV6-6 and TRBJ2-2; maybe TRBD1 (6 bases). The CDR3 contains 16 residues. Germline V gene lookup returns CDR1 MNHNY and CDR2 SVGAGI (reference sequence). V lost 2 bases to trimming and J lost 2 bases, with 12 bases between them. For the CDR3, the DNA is TGTGCCAGCAGTTACCTCTGGACAGCTAACACCGGGGAGCTGTTTTTT. It translates to CASSYLWTANTGELFF.

The V gene is TRBV28, the J gene TRBJ2-1; unclear D gene. With 4 bases removed from V and 5 bases from J, the gap between germline ends came to 9 bases. Looked up from germline, CDR1 is MDHEN and CDR2 is SYDVKM. This CDR3 has 13 amino acids. CDR3 in DNA: TGTGCCAGCAGTTCCTATTCTCACAATGAGCAGTTCTTC. This gives the protein CASSSYSHNEQFF.

The V call is TRBV27, the J call TRBJ2-7; no clear D gene. With 6 bases removed from V and 1 base from J, the gap between germline ends came to 13 bases. Germline V gene sequence: CDR1 MNHEY, CDR2 SMNVEV (reference sequence). CDR3 size: 14 residues. In DNA form, the CDR3 reads TGTGCCAGCAGCCTCCTTATAACTTCCTACGAGCAGTACTTC. Translated: CASSLLITSYEQYF.

This chain connects TRBV4-3 to TRBJ2-2; TRBD2 aligns across 9 bases. From germline, CDR1 is LGHNA and CDR2 YSLEER. The V and J ends lost 1 base and 2 bases, in that order; junction bases with no gene match: 2. CDR3 length equals 16 residues. The CDR3 protein is CASSQGLAVNTGELFF. CDR3 coding DNA: TGCGCCAGCAGCCAAGGACTAGCGGTTAACACCGGGGAGCTGTTTTTT.

This rearrangement joins TRBV6-2 or TRBV6-3 to TRBJ1-5; D is possibly TRBD1 (5 bases). Germline V gene sequence: CDR1 MNHEY, CDR2 SVGEGT. The CDR3 is made up of 15 amino acids. The V end lost 5 bases, the J end lost 4 bases, and 15 bases lay between the germline ends. The CDR3 is CASSPGGTANQPQHF. The CDR3, as DNA: TGTGCCAGCAGTCCGGGGGGGACGGCAAATCAGCCCCAGCATTTT.

This clone was counted a single time. V is TRBV19 and J is TRBJ1-2; no definite D call. CDR3 length: 13 amino acids. Germline V gene lookup returns CDR1 LNHDA and CDR2 SQIVND (reference sequence). Trimming left V 6 bases short and J 8 bases short, with 16 bases between. The CDR3 sequence: CASRSQASEGYTF. The CDR3 DNA follows: TGTGCCAGTAGGTCGCAGGCTTCGGAAGGCTACACCTTC.

The V gene is TRBV10-1, the J gene TRBJ1-1; 7 nucleotides line up with TRBD1. The CDR3 consists of 13 residues. Germline V gene data show CDR1 as WNHNN and CDR2 as SYGVQD (reference sequence). After removal of 10 bases from V and 1 base from J, the junction contained 6 bases not matched to a gene. The chain's CDR3 is CAIPRDRNTEAFF. CDR3 nucleotide sequence: TGCGCCATCCCCCGGGACAGGAACACTGAAGCTTTCTTT.

This clone was counted a single time. This sequence joins TRBV6-5 and TRBJ1-2, with 12 bases aligning to TRBD1. Germline lookup yields CDR1 MNHEY and CDR2 SVGAGI. The CDR3 length is 14 residues. V lost 3 bases, J lost 7 bases, and 3 bases stayed unmatched. As DNA, the CDR3 is TGTGCCAGCAGTTATGGGACAGGGGGCTCTGGCTACACCTTC. Translation gives CASSYGTGGSGYTF.

The chain has TRBV27 and TRBJ2-7; maybe TRBD2 (6 bases). Germline V CDR1 and CDR2: MNHEY, SMNVEV (reference sequence). The CDR3 spans 16 residues. Trimming removed 6 bases at V and 0 bases at J, with 18 bases between. In DNA, the CDR3 is TGTGCCAGCAGGAAGGAGACTAGGAGCAGCTCCTACGAGCAGTACTTC. Translated, it gives CASRKETRSSSYEQYF.

The J gene is TRBJ2-1, the V gene TRBV27; 13 nucleotides match TRBD2. CDR3 length equals 16 residues. From germline, CDR1 is MNHEY and CDR2 SMNVEV (reference sequence). The junction had 9 bases not matched to a gene; V was cut back by 4 bases and J by 9 bases. The CDR3 sequence is CASSSRTSGSTGEQFF. As DNA, the CDR3 is TGTGCCAGCAGTTCGAGGACTAGCGGGAGTACTGGTGAGCAGTTCTTC.

V is TRBV7-9 and J is TRBJ1-6; D perhaps matches TRBD1 (5 bases). CDR1 is SEHNR, CDR2 FQNEAQ, per germline (reference sequence). The V and J ends lost 2 bases and 5 bases respectively, with 10 bases between them. The CDR3 length is 15 residues. The CDR3: CASSLRTLDNSPLHF. In nucleotides, the CDR3 is TGTGCCAGCAGCTTAAGGACATTAGATAATTCACCCCTCCACTTT.

The J gene is TRBJ1-3, the V gene TRBV5-5; 8 bases fit TRBD1. Losses at the gene ends were 4 bases for V and 2 bases for J; bases not matched to a gene: 8. Germline loops: CDR1 SGHKS, CDR2 YYEKEE (reference sequence). This CDR3 is 16 amino acids long. CDR3 sequence reads: CASSVTGGTAGNTIYF. In nucleotides, the CDR3 is TGTGCCAGCAGCGTCACAGGGGGGACCGCTGGAAACACCATATATTTT.

The rearrangement links TRBV3-1 (or the pseudogene TRBV3-2) to TRBJ2-7; D perhaps matches TRBD2 (5 bases). The CDR3 contains 15 residues. With 4 bases removed from V and 3 bases from J, the gap between germline ends came to 16 bases. Germline-derived CDR1 and CDR2 are LGHDT and YNNKEL (reference sequence). The CDR3 bases are TGTGCCAGCAGCCTTGACTACGGGAAGCACTACGAGCAGTACTTC. Encoded protein: CASSLDYGKHYEQYF.

This clone was found once. The genes are TRBV4-3 and TRBJ2-7, with no clear D. Between the trimmed V and J ends, which lost 3 bases and 6 bases, there was a span of 15 bases. This CDR3 has 14 residues. Germline values: CDR1 LGHNA, CDR2 YSLEER. CDR3 sequence (DNA): TGCGCCAGCAGCCAGCAAGAACAGCTCTCCGAGCAGTACTTC. Translating gives CASSQQEQLSEQYF.

This rearrangement joins TRBV2 to TRBJ2-5; TRBD1 might be the D (6 bases). The germline V and J ends were trimmed by 1 base and 2 bases, with 11 bases remaining between them. CDR1 is SNHLY and CDR2 is FYNNEI in the germline V gene. This CDR3 is 15 amino acids long. CDR3 protein: CASSEVQGTQETQYF. The CDR3, as DNA: TGTGCCAGCAGTGAAGTGCAGGGGACGCAAGAGACCCAGTACTTC. Full variable domain (remainder filled in from reference TRBV2 and TRBJ2-5): EPEVTQTPSHQVTQMGQEVILRCVPISNHLYFYWYRQILGQKVEFLVSFYNNEISEKSEIFDDQFSVERPDGSNFTLKIRSTKLEDSAMYFCASSEVQGTQETQYFGPGTRLLVL.

This chain links TRBV5-4 with TRBJ1-6, with D uncertain. Trimming took off 2 bases at V and 5 bases at J, with 11 bases between the two ends. Germline CDR1 reads SGHNT; CDR2 reads YYREEE (reference sequence). The CDR3 consists of 15 residues. The CDR3 bases are TGTGCCAGCAGCTTTGGAGAGACCAATAATTCACCCCTCCACTTT. Its protein product is CASSFGETNNSPLHF. Full variable domain (rest looked up from reference TRBV5-4 and TRBJ1-6): ETGVTQSPTHLIKTRGQQVTLRCSSQSGHNTVSWYQQALGQGPQFIFQYYREEENGRGNFPPRFSGLQFPNYSSELNVNALELDDSALYLCASSFGETNNSPLHFGNGTRLTVT.

V and J are TRBV9 and TRBJ1-2; D is uncertain. This CDR3 spans 15 amino acids. The V gene's germline CDR1 is SGDLS and CDR2 YYNGEE. The ends were cut back, 3 bases at V and 4 bases at J, with 16 bases in the middle. The DNA for the CDR3 is TGTGCCAGCAGCGCGCGCGGGGATCGAGGCTATGGCTACACCTTC. Translated, it gives CASSARGDRGYGYTF. The variable domain in full, completed from reference TRBV9 and TRBJ1-2, reads DSGVTQTPKHLITATGQRVTLRCSPRSGDLSVYWYQQSLDQGLQFLIQYYNGEERAKGNILERFSAQQFPDLHSELNLSSLELGDSALYFCASSARGDRGYGYTFGSGTRLTVV.

The chain employs TRBV28 and TRBJ2-7, with a weak D call TRBD1 (6 bases). This CDR3 has 16 residues. Germline V CDR1 and CDR2: MDHEN, SYDVKM. V was pared by 6 bases and J by 2 bases, with 20 bases between. This CDR3 is CASSIPGDPRTYEQYF. The CDR3 coding sequence is TGTGCCAGCAGCATCCCAGGGGACCCGCGTACCTACGAGCAGTACTTC.

CDR3 amino acids: CASSWTSGGESAHEQFF. CDR3 in DNA: TGCGCCAGCAGCTGGACTAGCGGGGGGGAGTCGGCCCATGAGCAGTTCTTC. V is TRBV5-1 and J is TRBJ2-1, with 15 nucleotides matching TRBD2. This CDR3 region has 17 residues. After removal of 3 bases from V and 8 bases from J, the junction contained 9 bases not matched to a gene. Germline values: CDR1 SGHRS, CDR2 YFSETQ.

The V and J genes are TRBV30 and TRBJ1-3; TRBD1 might be the D (6 bases). Germline assignment: CDR1 GTSNPN and CDR2 SVGIG (reference sequence). The CDR3 has 15 amino acids. V was pared by 3 bases and J by 2 bases, with 14 bases between. The CDR3 spells CAWSANRAAGNTIYF. The CDR3 bases are TGTGCCTGGAGCGCGAACAGGGCCGCTGGAAACACCATATATTTT.

The V gene is TRBV30, the J gene TRBJ1-1; tentative D call: TRBD1 (6 bases). The CDR3 has 13 amino acids. The V gene's germline CDR1 is GTSNPN and CDR2 SVGIG (reference sequence). Trimming removed 0 bases from V and 7 bases from J, with 12 bases in between. The CDR3 region has the DNA TGTGCCTGGAGTGTACTGAGGGGGAGTGAAGCTTTCTTT. Amino acids: CAWSVLRGSEAFF.

The chain is built from TRBV2 and TRBJ1-3, with 7 nucleotides matching TRBD1. Germline V gene data show CDR1 as SNHLY and CDR2 as FYNNEI. The CDR3 extends over 15 amino acids. Trimming at V came to 6 bases and at J to 0 bases, leaving 5 bases not matched to a gene. CDR3 sequence (DNA): TGTGCCAGCAGCGACAGGGTCCTCTCTGGAAACACCATATATTTT. It translates to CASSDRVLSGNTIYF.

The chain joins TRBV11-2 to TRBJ1-1; D not certain. Germline CDR1 SGHAT, CDR2 FQNNGV. The ends were cut back, 1 base at V and 10 bases at J, with 13 bases in the middle. The CDR3 length is 13 residues. The CDR3 sequence: CASSLAPEERAFF. CDR3 nucleotides: TGTGCCAGCAGCTTAGCGCCGGAGGAGAGAGCTTTCTTT.